The clone carrying this T cell receptor (beta chain) came up many times. Any patient presenting with uncontrolled infection, other autoimmune disease, pregnancy or lactation was left out. Thyroid ultrasound, orbital computed tomography, clinical symptoms, and serum thyroxine and TRAb underpinned diagnoses. CDR3 length: 12 amino acids. Trimming took 2 bases from V and 4 from J, leaving 8 bases between them. Germline V CDR1 and CDR2: SQVTM, ANQGSEA. The entry originates in a study of T cells in Graves' hyperthyroidism and ophthalmopathy. Regions amplified from RNA transcripts were the TCR beta CDR3 regions. First-round RT-PCR targeting the TCR CDR3 was performed with the HTBI primer set. From the multiplex PCR reads, TCRdb called clonotypes with MiXCR, one entry per CDR3 protein. The repertoire includes about 710,000 distinct CDR3 sequences, 15% to 20% of them detected once, and around 8.1% sits in the top ten.

V gene TRBV29-1 combines with J gene TRBJ1-2; possible D gene TRBD1, 5 bases. Sequencing was done on a sample of blood. The TCR was taken from a man between 18 and 35 years old with Graves' hyperthyroidism. The CDR3 spells CSVERGSYGYTF. CDR3 sequence (DNA): TGCAGCGTTGAAAGGGGATCCTATGGCTACACCTTC.